This T cell receptor (beta chain) was documented in a study of brain T cells in children with intractable seizures. V lost 3 bases and J lost 0, with 14 bases in between. Germline CDR1 reads GTSNPN; CDR2 reads SVGIG (reference sequence). The CDR3 is 16 residues long. This clone appeared a single time. This sample's time point: blood from clinic visit 5 months post-surgery; TSC patient then seizure free. Sequencing used immunoSEQ multiplex PCR; TCRdb keeps in-frame clones, though not all of them. This sample has 340,000 or so clones, with nearly 95% found just once. The chain combines TRBV30 with TRBJ2-2, with D possibly TRBD2 on 6 matching bases. Sequenced material: peripheral blood, taken roughly 5 months after surgery. The TCR was taken from a boy under two years old with tuberous sclerosis and intractable seizures. CDR3 nucleotide sequence: TGTGCCTGGAGAATGACCGGGACTTCGAACACCGGGGAGCTGTTTTTT. Amino acids: CAWRMTGTSNTGELFF.